This T cell receptor beta chain came from a study of blood T cell repertoires in COVID-19. Background on the study: COVID-19 samples collected from the United States, Italy and Spain covered acute and convalescent phases. Sources were T cells, B-cell-depleted T cells, or PBMCs; the material itself was cDNA or gDNA.

The CDR3 loop spans 17 amino acids. V lost 3 bases and J lost 3, with 23 bases in between. The germline V gene has CDR1 GTSNPN and CDR2 SVGIG (reference sequence). In the study's own analysis: The authors estimated nucleated cell counts from reference gene primer amplification. Using immunoSEQ multiplex PCR, the repertoire was profiled, and TCRdb retains in-frame clones only, with some absent. That table furnishes V, J and clone size, whereas the DNA furnished D and trimming. The sample consists of roughly 140,000 clones, 70% to 90% of them appearing once. During active infection, Seattle patients enrolled and were then monitored through disease.

The chain couples TRBV30 to TRBJ1-1; D possibly corresponds to TRBD1 (6 bases). The source of this sequence is a woman between 55 and 75 years old with COVID-19, enrolled during active disease. Sequenced sample: peripheral blood. CDR3 residues: CAWRLEPEQGWHTEAFF. CDR3 sequence (DNA): TGTGCCTGGAGACTAGAGCCCGAACAGGGTTGGCACACTGAAGCTTTCTTT.